The present entry profiles one T cell receptor beta chain with its context. The antigen is undetermined. Researchers ran the PCR with 60 Vbeta and 13 Jbeta primers. Clones were sequenced by immunoSEQ multiplex PCR, and TCRdb holds only the in-frame ones, with some missing. The data hold roughly 150,000 clones, with roughly four fifths observed a single time. The CDR3 runs 13 residues. Looked up from germline, CDR1 is MRHNA and CDR2 is SNTAGT. With 4 bases removed from V and 9 bases from J, the gap between germline ends came to 13 bases. The source of the sample is a study of cytomegalovirus exposure and HLA in healthy donors. Study-wide findings and caveats: According to the study, around 180 TCR beta chains were cytomegalovirus-associated. Earlier analysis found most TCR beta V segments productive about 87% or about 30% of the time. A later analysis appeared to link common viral pathogens to several of the most significant clusters.

Sequencing used PBMCs. The rearrangement links TRBV6-4 to TRBJ2-1; D is undetermined. This receptor was taken from a male donor in good health and CMV-seronegative. The CDR3 loop reads CASSGSASREQFF. The DNA for the CDR3 is TGTGCCAGCAGTGGGTCGGCTAGTCGTGAGCAGTTCTTC.